Listed below are T cell receptor beta chains from one sample, sequenced in a study of control samples from healthy donors and cancer patients. Clones were sequenced by immunoSEQ multiplex PCR, and TCRdb holds only the in-frame ones, with some missing. This table holds approximately 140,000 clones, 94% found once. Material for sequencing was blood. Receptors originate from a man aged 40-55 years in good health. Each CDR3 is given with its conserved first and last residue. The D gene is left open where the match is weak. Clone size is given for some rows only: seen once, a few or many times, or a class if the clone is expanded.

clone size: once; V gene: TRBV6-7; J gene: TRBJ1-5; D gene: TRBD1; CDR3 DNA: TGTGCCAGCAGTTACTCGGGCGACAGGGGGAGTCAGCCCCAGCATTTT; CDR3 protein: CASSYSGDRGSQPQHF
clone size: NA; V gene: TRBV7-7; J gene: TRBJ2-3; D gene: TRBD2; CDR3 DNA: TGTGCTAGCAGCCTGGGACTAGCGGGGACAGATACGCAGTATTTT; CDR3 protein: CASSLGLAGTDTQYF
clone size: once; V gene: TRBV7-3; J gene: TRBJ2-2; D gene: NA; CDR3 DNA: TGTGCCAGCAGCTTACTAGGGAACACCGGGGAGCTGTTTTTT; CDR3 protein: CASSLLGNTGELFF
clone size: NA; V gene: TRBV27; J gene: TRBJ2-1; D gene: NA; CDR3 DNA: TGTGCCACCGGCTACAGGACAGGGGGAGCACTAGCGGGAGTGGGGGAGCAGTTCTTC; CDR3 protein: CATGYRTGGALAGVGEQFF
clone size: NA; V gene: TRBV7-3; J gene: TRBJ2-7; D gene: NA; CDR3 DNA: TGTGCCAGCAGCGGGGGAAGGGCTAACCACGAGCAGTACTTC; CDR3 protein: CASSGGRANHEQYF
clone size: NA; V gene: TRBV6-2/TRBV6-3; J gene: TRBJ2-1; D gene: TRBD2; CDR3 DNA: TGTGCCAGCAGTAAATCTAGCGGGGGCCTGATTACTAACAATGAGCAGTTCTTC; CDR3 protein: CASSKSSGGLITNNEQFF
clone size: NA; V gene: TRBV10-1; J gene: TRBJ2-2; D gene: NA; CDR3 DNA: TGCGCCAGCAGTGATAGGACAGCGAACACCGGGGAGCTGTTTTTT; CDR3 protein: CASSDRTANTGELFF
clone size: NA; V gene: TRBV27; J gene: TRBJ1-4; D gene: NA; CDR3 DNA: TGTGCCAGCAGTATGCGGAATGAAAAACTGTTTTTT; CDR3 protein: CASSMRNEKLFF
clone size: NA; V gene: TRBV28; J gene: TRBJ2-2; D gene: TRBD2; CDR3 DNA: TGTGCCAGCAGGCCACCGGGACTAGCTCTCACCGGGGAGCTGTTTTTT; CDR3 protein: CASRPPGLALTGELFF
clone size: NA; V gene: TRBV2; J gene: TRBJ1-1; D gene: NA; CDR3 DNA: TGTGCCAGCAGTGAAGTTCTAAGGGGGGCAGGGAACACTGAAGCTTTCTTT; CDR3 protein: CASSEVLRGAGNTEAFF
clone size: NA; V gene: TRBV29-1; J gene: TRBJ2-5; D gene: TRBD2; CDR3 DNA: TGCAGCGCCCCCCTCAATAGCGGGAGGAGGTACCAAGAGACCCAGTACTTC; CDR3 protein: CSAPLNSGRRYQETQYF
clone size: NA; V gene: TRBV5-4; J gene: TRBJ1-3; D gene: NA; CDR3 DNA: TGTGCCAGCAGCTTGGACCCTGGAAACACCATATATTTT; CDR3 protein: CASSLDPGNTIYF
clone size: NA; V gene: TRBV9; J gene: TRBJ1-2; D gene: NA; CDR3 DNA: TGTGCCAGCAGCGTTTTGGGGGGCTATGGCTACACCTTC; CDR3 protein: CASSVLGGYGYTF
clone size: NA; V gene: TRBV28; J gene: TRBJ2-1; D gene: NA; CDR3 DNA: TGTGCCAGCAGGTCGGGACCGGTTGGGAATGAGCAGTTCTTC; CDR3 protein: CASRSGPVGNEQFF
clone size: NA; V gene: TRBV5-6; J gene: TRBJ2-1; D gene: NA; CDR3 DNA: TGTGCCAGCAGCACGGGATTGAGCTCCTACAATGAGCAGTTCTTC; CDR3 protein: CASSTGLSSYNEQFF
clone size: NA; V gene: TRBV7-9; J gene: TRBJ2-7; D gene: TRBD1; CDR3 DNA: TGTGCCAGCAGCCCGGGACAGGGGGCGAACTACGAGCAGTACTTC; CDR3 protein: CASSPGQGANYEQYF